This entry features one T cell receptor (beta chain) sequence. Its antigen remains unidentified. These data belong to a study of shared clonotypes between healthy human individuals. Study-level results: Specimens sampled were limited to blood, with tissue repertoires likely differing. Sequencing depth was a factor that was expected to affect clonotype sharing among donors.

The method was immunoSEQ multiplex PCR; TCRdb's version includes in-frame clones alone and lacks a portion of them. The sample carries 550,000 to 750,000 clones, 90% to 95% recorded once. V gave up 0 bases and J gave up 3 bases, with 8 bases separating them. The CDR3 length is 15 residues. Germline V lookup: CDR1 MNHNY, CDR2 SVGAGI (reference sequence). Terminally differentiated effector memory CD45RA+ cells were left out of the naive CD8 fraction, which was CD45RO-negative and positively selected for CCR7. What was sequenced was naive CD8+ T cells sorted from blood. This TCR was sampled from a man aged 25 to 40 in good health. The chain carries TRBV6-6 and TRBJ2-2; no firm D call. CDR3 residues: CASSYSGGDTGELFF. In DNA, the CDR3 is TGTGCCAGCAGTTACTCAGGCGGCGACACCGGGGAGCTGTTTTTT.